This TCR beta chain was retrieved from a study of blood T cell dynamics during melanoma immunotherapy. Study information: Patients with metastatic melanoma got pembrolizumab or nivolumab-ipilimumab as first-line care. Study outcomes and limitations: The study could not tell melanoma-specific clones from general immune activation.

Data came from immunoSEQ multiplex PCR; TCRdb stores just in-frame clones and leaves some out. The top ten clones hold about 4.6% of a sample with around 26,000 clones, about 83% of them seen once. Time point indicated: pre-treatment baseline. Sampling occurred pretreatment (T0) and at week 3 (W3), after cycle one of checkpoint blockade. At 12 weeks after first infusion, RECIST 1.1 defined response for most patients. Worth noting for this clone: Its antigen is as yet unknown.

This sequence originates from a human donor with melanoma. Sequencing was performed on blood, taken from a patient treated with checkpoint blockade.

CDR3: CASRGRTSGSFAYEQYF. CDR3 coding DNA: TGTGCCAGCAGGGGGAGGACTAGCGGGAGTTTCGCCTACGAGCAGTACTTC. V and J are TRBV28 and TRBJ2-7, with TRBD2 matching 13 bases. J was trimmed by 2 bases and V by 6 bases; bases with no gene match: 10. CDR1 and CDR2 (germline): MDHEN, SYDVKM. The CDR3 is 17 amino acids.